The clone carrying this T cell receptor beta chain has just a few counts. Trimming shortened V by 8 bases and J by 14 bases, and 16 bases separated the two germline ends. Germline V gene lookup returns CDR1 MNHEY and CDR2 SVGEGT. CDR3 size: 12 residues. This sample is drawn from a study of CD8 T cells in ankylosing spondylitis. It was by quantitative 5'-RACE with molecular barcodes that TCR beta libraries were made. TCRdb ran MiXCR on the 5' RACE reads and lists one entry per CDR3 protein. The sample shows 150,000 to 200,000 distinct CDR3 sequences, over 10% of them seen only once. The sequence was collected from a female donor with ankylosing spondylitis or in good health (not recorded which). The sequencing input was blood, either unsorted or a sorted T cell fraction (not recorded which). The chain couples TRBV6-2 or TRBV6-3 to TRBJ1-6, with no clear D. The CDR3 region is CASADPEKTLHF. CDR3 DNA: TGTGCCAGCGCCGACCCCGAGAAGACCCTCCACTTT.